The TCR beta chain described here comes from a study of shared T cell receptors in the human thymus listed by TCRdb under 2021. About the full investigation: The study examined how self-reactive, shared T-cell receptor alpha chains are generated in the human thymus.

Library generation was performed with the immunoSEQ multiplex PCR assay. Sourced from immuneACCESS, this table was stored by TCRdb with only in-frame sequences that have V and J called. A share of the clones is absent; for the studies checked, an unresolved V gene accounts for under half, and the remainder has no known explanation. The sample includes 550,000 to 800,000 clones, with approximately 83% observed a single time. The top ten clones comprise approximately 0.01% of the sample. The CDR3 runs 15 amino acids, cysteine and phenylalanine included. Only CDR3 DNA is held: 45 bases, read in frame from base 1. Relative to germline, V is 1 base shorter and J is 8 bases shorter, with 15 bases between their ends. Looking up the germline V gene yields CDR1 MGHRA and CDR2 YSYEKL. For this clone: The antigen this receptor binds is unknown. It has no much larger one-base neighbor in the sample; base qualities were not kept.

These data are also associated with another study on human thymus T cells. The second study also describes: Donors were immunologically healthy infants undergoing open corrective cardiac surgery for congenital heart defects in Finland. Thymus tissue was obtained as surgical resects removed during corrective cardiac surgery. V and J gene segment usage appeared biased in both thymic and peripheral blood repertoires. The related research found that thymic TCR repertoires overlapped highly between unrelated individuals. The study used under 10 infant thymus samples plus four related peripheral blood samples to characterize TCR alpha and beta repertoires. Donor ages ranging from about 7 to 250 days were recorded, and six or seven male and a couple of female infants were included in the cohort. After being mechanically released from the tissue, thymocytes were kept at -70 degrees C in pellets of 10-30 million cells. Genomic DNA was extracted from frozen cell pellets with a QIAsymphony instrument. The immunoSEQ multiplex PCR assay was used to amplify the TCRB and TCRAD loci from a standardized amount of quality-controlled genomic DNA. The amplicons spanned the V(D)J region and were long enough to cover the CDR3 and allow V and J genes to be identified. The amplicons were sequenced on an Illumina platform via the commercial immunoSEQ service. Primer bias and sequencing errors were corrected as previously described, and TCRAD and TCRB were defined on the basis of the IMGT database. immunoSEQ Analyzer 3.0 and VDJTools were used for repertoire analysis, which covered basic statistics, V/J segment usage, diversity estimates, rarefaction and pairwise overlap. Diversity was estimated using the Chao1, ChaoE, Efron-Thisted, Shannon and inverse Simpson indices, and was also estimated on datasets down-sampled to the size of the smallest sample. Repertoire overlap was determined by strict matching of CDR3 nucleotide sequence, V gene and J gene, and Jaccard-based multidimensional scaling clustering was applied. Thymus samples yielded on average approximately 860,000 unique TCRB clonotypes, compared with 75,000 to 85,000 from blood samples.

The chain is made from TRBV4-1 and TRBJ2-1; TRBD2 is a weak D gene call, 6 bases matching. The specimen sequenced was thymocytes. The sequence was collected from a girl younger than two with a congenital heart defect. Donor details come from another sample of the same person, matched by shared clones. The DNA sequence reads TGCGCCAGCAGCCAAGTATCCCCGGGGGTCGATGAGCAGTTCTTC. Its product reads: CASSQVSPGVDEQFF.